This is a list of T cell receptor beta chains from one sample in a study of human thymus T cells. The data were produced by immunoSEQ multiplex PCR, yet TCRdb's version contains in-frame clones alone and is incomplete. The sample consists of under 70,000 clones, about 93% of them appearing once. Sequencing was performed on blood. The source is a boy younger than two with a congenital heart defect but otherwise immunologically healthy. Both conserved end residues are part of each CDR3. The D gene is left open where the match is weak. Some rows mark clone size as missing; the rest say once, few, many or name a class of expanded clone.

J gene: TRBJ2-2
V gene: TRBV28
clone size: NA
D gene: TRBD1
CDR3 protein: CASRGTGADTGELFF
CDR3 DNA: TGTGCCAGCAGAGGGACAGGGGCGGACACCGGGGAGCTGTTTTTT

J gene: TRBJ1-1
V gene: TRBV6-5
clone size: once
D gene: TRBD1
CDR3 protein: CASSYQGAEAFF
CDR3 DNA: TGTGCCAGCAGTTATCAGGGGGCTGAAGCTTTCTTT

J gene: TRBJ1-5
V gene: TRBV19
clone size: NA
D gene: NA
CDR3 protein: CASSPGPNQPQHF
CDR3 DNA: TGTGCCAGTAGTCCGGGGCCCAATCAGCCCCAGCATTTT

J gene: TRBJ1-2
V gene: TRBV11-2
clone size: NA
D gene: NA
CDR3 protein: CASSHSRQDYPSSYGYTF
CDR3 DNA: TGTGCCAGCAGCCACTCTAGACAGGATTATCCATCATCCTATGGCTACACCTTC

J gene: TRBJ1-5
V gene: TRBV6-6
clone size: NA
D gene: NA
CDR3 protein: CASSYSSQPQHF
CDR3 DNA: TGTGCCAGCAGTTACTCGAGTCAGCCCCAGCATTTT

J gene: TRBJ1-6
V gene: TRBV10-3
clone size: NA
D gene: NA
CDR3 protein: CAISESGELSSYNSPLHF
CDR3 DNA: TGTGCCATCAGTGAGTCAGGGGAGCTTAGCTCCTATAATTCACCCCTCCACTTT

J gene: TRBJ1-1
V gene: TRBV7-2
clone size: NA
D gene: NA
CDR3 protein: CASSLEGTLNTEAFF
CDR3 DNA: TGTGCCAGCAGCTTAGAAGGCACCCTGAACACTGAAGCTTTCTTT

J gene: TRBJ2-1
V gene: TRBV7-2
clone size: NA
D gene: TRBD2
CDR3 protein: CASSLSLAATYNEQFF
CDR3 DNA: TGTGCCAGCAGCTTATCCCTAGCGGCTACCTACAATGAGCAGTTCTTC

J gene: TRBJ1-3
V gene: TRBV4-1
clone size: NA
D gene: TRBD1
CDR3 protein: CASSPGGDSGNTIYF
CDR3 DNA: TGCGCCAGCAGCCCAGGGGGCGACTCTGGAAACACCATATATTTT

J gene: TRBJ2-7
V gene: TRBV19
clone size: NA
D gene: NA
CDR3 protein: CASSITGVTYEQYF
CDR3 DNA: TGTGCCAGTAGTATCACGGGAGTCACCTACGAGCAGTACTTC

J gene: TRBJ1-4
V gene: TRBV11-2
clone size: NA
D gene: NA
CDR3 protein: CASSFSWRPNEKLFF
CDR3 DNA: TGTGCCAGCAGCTTTAGCTGGAGACCTAATGAAAAACTGTTTTTT

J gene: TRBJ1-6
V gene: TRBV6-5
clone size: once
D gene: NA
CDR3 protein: CASSYLKVNNSPLHF
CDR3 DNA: TGTGCCAGCAGTTATCTTAAGGTCAATAATTCACCCCTCCACTTT

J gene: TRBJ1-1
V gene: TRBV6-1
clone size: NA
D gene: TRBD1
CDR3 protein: CASSDALTGVGNTEAFF
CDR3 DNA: TGTGCCAGCAGTGATGCGCTGACAGGGGTGGGGAACACTGAAGCTTTCTTT

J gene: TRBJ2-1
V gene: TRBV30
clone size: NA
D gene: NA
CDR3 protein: CAWSVMPTFDEQFF
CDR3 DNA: TGTGCCTGGAGTGTAATGCCTACCTTCGATGAGCAGTTCTTC

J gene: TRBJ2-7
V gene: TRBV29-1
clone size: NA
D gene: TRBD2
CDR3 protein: CSVTSGRNEQYF
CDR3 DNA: TGCAGCGTTACGAGCGGGAGGAACGAGCAGTACTTC

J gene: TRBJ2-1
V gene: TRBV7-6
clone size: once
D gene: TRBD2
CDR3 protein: CASSFSTSVVISYNEQFF
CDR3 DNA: TGTGCCAGCAGCTTTTCGACTAGCGTCGTCATCTCCTACAATGAGCAGTTCTTC

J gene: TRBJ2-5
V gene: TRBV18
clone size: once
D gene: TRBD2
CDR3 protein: CASSAGLGSETQYF
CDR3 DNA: TGTGCCAGCTCAGCGGGACTAGGATCCGAGACCCAGTACTTC

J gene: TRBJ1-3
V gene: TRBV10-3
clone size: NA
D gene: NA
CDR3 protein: CAISESAGTSGNTIYF
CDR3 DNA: TGTGCCATCAGTGAGTCGGCCGGGACAAGTGGAAACACCATATATTTT

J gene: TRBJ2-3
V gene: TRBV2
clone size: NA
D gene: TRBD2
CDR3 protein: CASSGDYTDTQYF
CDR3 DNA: TGTGCCAGCAGTGGGGACTACACAGATACGCAGTATTTT

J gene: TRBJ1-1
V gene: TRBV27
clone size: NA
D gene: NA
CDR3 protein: CASSFLRAVGLTEAFF
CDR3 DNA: TGTGCCAGCAGTTTCCTCAGGGCCGTGGGTTTGACTGAAGCTTTCTTT

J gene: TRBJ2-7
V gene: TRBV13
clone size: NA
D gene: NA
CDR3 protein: CASSLERLGGYEQYF
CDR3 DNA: TGTGCCAGCAGCTTAGAGAGGCTAGGGGGCTACGAGCAGTACTTC

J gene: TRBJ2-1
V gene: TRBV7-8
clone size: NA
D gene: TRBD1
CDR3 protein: CASSVSGTGVYNEQFF
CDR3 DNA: TGTGCCAGCAGCGTATCCGGGACAGGGGTATACAATGAGCAGTTCTTC

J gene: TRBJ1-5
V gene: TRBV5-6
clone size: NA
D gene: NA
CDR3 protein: CASSFASNQPQHF
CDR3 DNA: TGTGCCAGCAGCTTTGCCTCAAATCAGCCCCAGCATTTT

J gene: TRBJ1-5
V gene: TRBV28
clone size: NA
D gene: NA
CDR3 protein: CASRQGKVGPQHF
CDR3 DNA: TGTGCCAGCAGACAGGGTAAAGTTGGGCCCCAGCATTTT

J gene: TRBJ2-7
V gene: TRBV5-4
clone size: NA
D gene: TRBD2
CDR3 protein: CASSRGRASYEQYF
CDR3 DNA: TGTGCCAGCAGCCGCGGGAGGGCCTCCTACGAGCAGTACTTC

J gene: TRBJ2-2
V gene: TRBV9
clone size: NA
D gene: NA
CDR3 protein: CASSKVHTGELFF
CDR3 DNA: TGTGCCAGCAGCAAAGTCCACACCGGGGAGCTGTTTTTT

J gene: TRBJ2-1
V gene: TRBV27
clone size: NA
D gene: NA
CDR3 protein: CASMVGNSYNEQFF
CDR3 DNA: TGTGCCAGCATGGTTGGGAACTCCTACAATGAGCAGTTCTTC

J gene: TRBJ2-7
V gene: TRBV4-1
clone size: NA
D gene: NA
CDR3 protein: CASSLTPGPAFSYEQYF
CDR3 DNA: TGCGCCAGCAGCCTGACCCCCGGGCCAGCCTTTTCCTACGAGCAGTACTTC

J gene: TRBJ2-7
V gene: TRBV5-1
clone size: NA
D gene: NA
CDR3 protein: CASSWRDRAYEQYF
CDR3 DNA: TGCGCCAGCAGCTGGAGGGACAGAGCCTACGAGCAGTACTTC

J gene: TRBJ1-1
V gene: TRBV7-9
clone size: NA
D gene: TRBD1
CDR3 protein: CASSPSGQGMTEAFF
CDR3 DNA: TGTGCCAGCAGCCCTTCAGGACAGGGAATGACTGAAGCTTTCTTT

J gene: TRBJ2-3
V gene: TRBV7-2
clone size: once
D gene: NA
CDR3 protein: CASSLAGLTDTQYF
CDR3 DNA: TGTGCCAGCAGCTTAGCGGGGCTCACAGATACGCAGTATTTT

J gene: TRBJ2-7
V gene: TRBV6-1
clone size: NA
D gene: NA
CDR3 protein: CASSEKPPGFRSYEQYF
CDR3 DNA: TGTGCCAGCAGTGAAAAACCCCCAGGGTTTCGGTCCTACGAGCAGTACTTC

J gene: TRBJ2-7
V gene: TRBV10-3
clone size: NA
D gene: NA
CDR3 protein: CAISESVGKHEQYF
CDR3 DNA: TGTGCCATCAGTGAGTCCGTGGGGAAACACGAGCAGTACTTC

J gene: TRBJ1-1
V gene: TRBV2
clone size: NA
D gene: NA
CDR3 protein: CAKDFGTEAFF
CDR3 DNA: TGTGCGAAGGATTTTGGCACTGAAGCTTTCTTT